This T cell receptor (beta chain) was identified in a study of control samples from healthy donors and cancer patients. Libraries were prepared by immunoSEQ multiplex PCR; TCRdb keeps only in-frame clonotypes and omits some of them. In the table there are more than 10,000 clones, around 92% of which are singletons. Sample: PBMCs. The clonotype was recovered from an elderly man with lung cancer.

Here the CDR3 reads CASQQGPGDTQYF. Here the CDR3 DNA reads TGTGCCAGCCAACAGGGCCCGGGGGATACGCAGTATTTT. The V gene is TRBV7-9, the J gene TRBJ2-3; a weak D match, TRBD1 (6 bases). CDR1 SEHNR and CDR2 FQNEAQ come from the germline V gene (reference sequence). This CDR3 has 13 amino acids. V was pared by 8 bases and J by 6 bases, with 15 bases between.